Following are 2 T cell receptor beta chains from one sample sequenced in a study of Graves' ophthalmopathy and Graves' hyperthyroidism. Scientists amplified the TCR beta CDR3 regions from RNA transcripts. First-round RT-PCR used HTBI primers; second-round multiplex PCR followed. One entry per CDR3 protein results from TCRdb running MiXCR on the multiplex PCR reads. In the table there are over a million distinct CDR3 sequences, roughly two fifths of which are singletons. Source material: peripheral blood or thyroid tissue (not recorded which). The receptors here all came from an adult man with Graves' hyperthyroidism.

The rearrangement joins TRBV10-3 to TRBJ2-7, with TRBD2 matching 14 bases. The CDR3 consists of 14 residues. Trimming at V came to 10 bases and at J to 6 bases, leaving 8 bases not matched to a gene. The V gene's germline CDR1 is ENHRY and CDR2 SYGVKD. The CDR3: CASGTSGSLFEQYF. CDR3 nucleotides: TGTGCCAGCGGGACTAGCGGGAGTCTTTTCGAGCAGTACTTC.

This clonotype was seen a handful of times. The chain links TRBV2 to TRBJ2-7, with D possibly being TRBD1 (5 bases). V was cut by 4 bases and J by 6 bases, with 13 bases left in between. The CDR3 sequence is 13 residues long. The germline V gene encodes CDR1 SNHLY and CDR2 FYNNEI. In DNA, the CDR3 is TGTGCCAGCAGTGTGGGCAGGGTAGGCGAGCAGTACTTC. Protein: CASSVGRVGEQYF. The full variable domain, in which reference TRBV2 and TRBJ2-7 provide the parts outside the CDR3, is EPEVTQTPSHQVTQMGQEVILRCVPISNHLYFYWYRQILGQKVEFLVSFYNNEISEKSEIFDDQFSVERPDGSNFTLKIRSTKLEDSAMYFCASSVGRVGEQYFGPGTRLTVT.